The clone carrying this T cell receptor beta chain was counted many times. This sample was taken from a study of tumor-infiltrating lymphocytes in primary liver carcinoma. The CDR3 spans 14 residues. Per the germline V gene, CDR1 is MNHEY and CDR2 is SVGAGI. Trimming cost V 5 bases and J 2 bases; bases outside gene matches: 3. Synthesis of TCR beta cDNA was carried out from 500 ng total RNA with a constant-region primer. Slightly modified ARM-PCR, run as three nested multiplex PCR rounds, produced the TCR beta libraries. Primers for the first two PCR rounds were TRBV1-TRBV30 forward primers and a C-beta reverse primer (around 10 cycles per round). Via MiXCR, TCRdb re-called the multiplex PCR reads, giving one row per CDR3 protein. The table lists about 210,000 distinct CDR3 sequences, roughly 61% of them singletons. Researchers drew blood RNA from unsorted whole blood and extracted germline DNA as well.

This chain uses TRBV6-5 with TRBJ1-1; 9 nucleotides match TRBD1. The TCR originated in an older woman with primary liver carcinoma and hepatitis B virus infection. Sequences were obtained from peripheral blood. CDR3 coding DNA: TGTGCCAGCAGTCAGGGACAGGGAAACACTGAAGCTTTCTTT. It encodes CASSQGQGNTEAFF.